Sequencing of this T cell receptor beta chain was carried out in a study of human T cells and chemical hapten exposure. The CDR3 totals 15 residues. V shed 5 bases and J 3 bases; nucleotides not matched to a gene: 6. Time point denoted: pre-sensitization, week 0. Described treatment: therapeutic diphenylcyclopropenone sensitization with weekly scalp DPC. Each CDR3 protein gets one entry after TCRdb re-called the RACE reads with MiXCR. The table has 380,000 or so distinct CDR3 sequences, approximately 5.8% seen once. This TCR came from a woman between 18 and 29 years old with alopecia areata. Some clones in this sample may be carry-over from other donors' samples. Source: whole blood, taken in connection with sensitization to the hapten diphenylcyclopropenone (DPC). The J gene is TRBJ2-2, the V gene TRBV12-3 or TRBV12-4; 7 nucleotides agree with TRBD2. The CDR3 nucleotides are TGTGCCAGCAGTAAGCGGACTAGATACACCGGGGAGCTGTTTTTT. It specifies CASSKRTRYTGELFF.